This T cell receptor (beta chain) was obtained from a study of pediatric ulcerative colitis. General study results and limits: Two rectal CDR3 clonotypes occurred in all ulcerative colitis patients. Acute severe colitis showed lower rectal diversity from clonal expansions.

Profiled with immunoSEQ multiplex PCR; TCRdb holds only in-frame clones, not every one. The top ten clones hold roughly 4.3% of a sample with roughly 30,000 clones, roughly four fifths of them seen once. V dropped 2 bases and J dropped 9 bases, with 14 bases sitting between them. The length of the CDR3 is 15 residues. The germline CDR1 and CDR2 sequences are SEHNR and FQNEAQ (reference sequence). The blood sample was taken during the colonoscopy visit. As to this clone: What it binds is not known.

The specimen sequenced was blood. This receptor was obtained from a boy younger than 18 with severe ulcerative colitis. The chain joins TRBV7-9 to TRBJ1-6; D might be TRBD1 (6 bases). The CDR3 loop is CASSLRKQGTSPLHF. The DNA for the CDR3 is TGTGCCAGCAGCTTACGGAAGCAGGGGACTTCACCCCTCCACTTT.